The 21 T cell receptor beta chains reported below all come from one sample, sequenced in a study of T cells in Graves' hyperthyroidism and ophthalmopathy. Regions amplified from RNA transcripts were the TCR beta CDR3 regions. Primed by the HTBI set, a first-round RT-PCR was run on the TCR CDR3. TCRdb called the multiplex PCR reads again in MiXCR, with one record for every CDR3 protein. The sample yields 300,000 to 450,000 distinct CDR3 sequences, about 18% seen once. The sample taken for sequencing was blood. The receptor set was obtained from a man younger than 35 with Graves' ophthalmopathy.

The rearrangement uses TRBV6-5 and TRBJ2-7; no clear D gene. The CDR3 runs to 11 residues. Germline-derived CDR1 and CDR2 are MNHEY and SVGAGI. The V gene lost 0 bases and the J gene lost 5 bases, with 2 bases spanning the gap. CDR3 protein: CASSYSDEQYF. The CDR3, as DNA: TGTGCCAGCAGTTACTCGGACGAGCAGTACTTC.

This clonotype was seen at least ten times. The chain joins TRBV2 to TRBJ2-1, with 11 bases lining up with TRBD1. This CDR3 is 14 amino acids long. Germline V gives CDR1 SNHLY, CDR2 FYNNEI. V lost 6 bases and J lost 9; bases outside the gene matches: 7. The DNA of the CDR3 is TGTGCCAGCAGGAGGACAGGGGGCGAAGGTGAGCAGTTCTTC. This translates into CASRRTGGEGEQFF.

In this sample, this clonotype turned up a few times. This chain links TRBV4-2 with TRBJ1-4, with a tentative D call TRBD1 (5 bases). This CDR3 spans 16 amino acids. Germline values: CDR1 LGHNA, CDR2 YNFKEQ. The V end was cut by 3 bases, the J end by 7 bases, with 18 bases between. The DNA for the CDR3 is TGTGCCAGCAGCCATACCCACGGGGGAATTGGTGAAAAACTGTTTTTT. Protein sequence: CASSHTHGGIGEKLFF.

This clonotype was counted a few times. This chain links TRBV29-1 with TRBJ2-7, with a tentative D call TRBD1 (6 bases). CDR3 length: 14 residues. Trimming removed 6 bases at V and 2 bases at J, with 17 bases between. Germline loops: CDR1 SQVTM, CDR2 ANQGSEA. Here the CDR3 reads CSVVWVGTPYEQYF. The CDR3 nucleotides are TGCAGCGTCGTCTGGGTAGGGACACCCTACGAGCAGTACTTC.

The table lists this clonotype with many counts. This sequence joins TRBV7-2 and TRBJ2-1, with 9 bases lining up with TRBD1. This CDR3 region has 19 residues. V trimming: 3 bases; J trimming: 3 bases; junction bases outside the gene matches: 15. Germline-derived CDR1 and CDR2 are SGHTA and FQGNSA. Here the CDR3 reads CASSFPRARTGEGYNEQFF. CDR3 in DNA: TGTGCCAGCAGCTTCCCACGAGCCAGGACAGGGGAGGGCTACAATGAGCAGTTCTTC. The full variable domain, in which reference TRBV7-2 and TRBJ2-1 provide the parts outside the CDR3, is GAGVSQSPSNKVTEKGKDVELRCDPISGHTALYWYRQSLGQGLEFLIYFQGNSAPDKSGLPSDRFSAERTGGSVSTLTIQRTQQEDSAVYLCASSFPRARTGEGYNEQFFGPGTRLTVL.

The table lists this clonotype with many counts. DNA for the CDR3: TGTGCCAGCAGCCAAGTGCCTGACTATGGCTACACCTTC. It is translated as CASSQVPDYGYTF. This rearrangement joins TRBV3-1 to TRBJ1-2; D gene uncertain. CDR3 length equals 13 residues. Per germline, CDR1 LGHDT and CDR2 YNNKEL (reference sequence). Trimming pared 1 base from V and 3 bases from J, leaving 6 bases between.

This clonotype was seen a few times. The chain carries TRBV10-3 and TRBJ1-2, with TRBD1 identical over 8 bases. CDR3 length: 15 residues. Germline CDR1 reads ENHRY; CDR2 reads SYGVKD. J lost 2 bases, V lost 8 bases, and 10 bases had no gene match. The CDR3 DNA reads TGTGCCATCGGGAGGCAGGGGGCACCCAACTATGGCTACACCTTC. Translated, it gives CAIGRQGAPNYGYTF.

The table lists this clonotype with many counts. The chain uses TRBV2 and TRBJ1-3; a possible D gene is TRBD1 (6 bases). The CDR3 extends over 15 amino acids. The germline V gene encodes CDR1 SNHLY and CDR2 FYNNEI. V lost 0 bases and J lost 2, with 8 bases in between. The CDR3 here is CASSEASGAGNTIYF. CDR3 bases: TGTGCCAGCAGTGAAGCTTCAGGGGCTGGAAACACCATATATTTT.

Remarks on this clonotype: A much larger clone differs from this one at a single base, so this may be a read error. This chain links TRBV3-1 with TRBJ2-1; 8 positions match TRBD2. This CDR3 region has 15 residues. Germline-derived CDR1 and CDR2 are LGHDT and YNNKEL (reference sequence). CDR3 residues: CASIQDGGGPDEQFF. In DNA form, the CDR3 reads TGTGCCAGCATCCAAGACGGGGGGGGCCCAGATGAGCAGTTCTTC.

The rearrangement links TRBV5-8 to TRBJ2-5, with D unresolved. The CDR3 runs to 12 residues. Germline V gives CDR1 SGHTS, CDR2 YDEGEE. V lost 4 bases and J lost 4, with 8 bases in between. The CDR3 loop is CASSTVAETQYF. Here the CDR3 DNA reads TGTGCCAGCAGCACGGTGGCAGAGACCCAGTACTTC.

This clonotype appeared many times. The CDR3 loop reads CSVGLGQGVGTEAFF. CDR3 sequence (DNA): TGCAGCGTCGGCTTAGGACAGGGGGTAGGCACTGAAGCTTTCTTT. V usage is TRBV29-1 and J usage is TRBJ1-1, with TRBD1 identical over 10 bases. Germline V gives CDR1 SQVTM, CDR2 ANQGSEA. V dropped 6 bases and J dropped 4; count of bases not matched to a gene: 11. This CDR3 comprises 15 residues. Full variable domain (outside the CDR3, taken from reference TRBV29-1 and TRBJ1-1): SAVISQKPSRDICQRGTSLTIQCQVDSQVTMMFWYRQQPGQSLTLIATANQGSEATYESGFVIDKFPISRPNLTFSTLTVSNMSPEDSSIYLCSVGLGQGVGTEAFFGQGTRLTVV.

This clonotype was counted many times. V gene TRBV7-3 combines with J gene TRBJ2-2; D possibly corresponds to TRBD2 (5 bases). V lost 6 bases, J lost 4 bases, and 21 bases lay in between. In germline, CDR1 is SGHTA, CDR2 FQGTGA. The CDR3 runs 17 residues. In nucleotides, the CDR3 is TGTGCCAGCAGTTTCCTTGTCGCACCGGGATCCACCGGGGAGCTGTTTTTT. The encoded protein is CASSFLVAPGSTGELFF.

The V and J genes are TRBV2 and TRBJ2-6; D not certain. CDR1 and CDR2 (germline): SNHLY, FYNNEI. The CDR3 is 14 residues long. V dropped 7 bases and J dropped 0 bases, with 7 bases sitting between them. CDR3 bases: TGTGCCAGCATCACAACCTCTGGGGCCAACGTCCTGACTTTC. Translating it yields CASITTSGANVLTF. Supplemented by reference TRBV2 and TRBJ2-6, the full variable domain reads EPEVTQTPSHQVTQMGQEVILRCVPISNHLYFYWYRQILGQKVEFLVSFYNNEISEKSEIFDDQFSVERPDGSNFTLKIRSTKLEDSAMYFCASITTSGANVLTFGAGSRLTVL.

About this clonotype itself: A much more abundant neighbour one base away suggests this may be a read error. The V call is TRBV9, the J call TRBJ1-4; D not resolved. V was pared by 3 bases and J by 1 base, with 10 bases between. CDR3 length: 15 amino acids. Germline V lookup: CDR1 SGDLS, CDR2 YYNGEE. The CDR3 DNA reads as TGTGCCAGCAGCGCTCGGACGGGAACTAATGAAAAACTGTTTTTT. This sequence encodes CASSARTGTNEKLFF.

For this clonotype: Mismatch with germline at one junction end may stem from a read error. This chain uses TRBV5-1 with TRBJ2-2; no definite D call. Germline V gene lookup returns CDR1 SGHRS and CDR2 YFSETQ. This CDR3 comprises 14 residues. CDR3 loop: CASEGRTNTGELFF. CDR3 DNA sequence: TGTGCCAGCGAAGGCAGAACGAACACCGGGGAGCTGTTTTTT. Using reference TRBV5-1 and TRBJ2-2 for the parts outside the CDR3, the full variable domain is KAGVTQTPRYLIKTRGQQVTLSCSPISGHRSVSWYQQTPGQGLQFLFEYFSETQRNKGNFPGRFSGRQFSNSRSEMNVSTLELGDSALYLCASEGRTNTGELFFGEGSRLTVL.

The rearrangement links TRBV19 to TRBJ2-1; TRBD2 agrees at 10 bases. The V segment lost 5 bases and the J segment 9 bases; nucleotides outside the gene matches: 10. Per the germline V gene, CDR1 is LNHDA and CDR2 is SQIVND (reference sequence). The CDR3 loop spans 15 amino acids. CDR3 residues: CASSLLAGDGGEQFF. CDR3 sequence (DNA): TGTGCCAGTAGTTTGCTAGCGGGGGACGGGGGTGAGCAGTTCTTC.

This clonotype appeared a few times. The chain has TRBV24-1 and TRBJ2-3, with D tentatively TRBD2 (6 bases). Germline CDR1 KGHDR, CDR2 SFDVKD. V shed 5 bases and J shed 1 base, with 21 bases lying between them. The CDR3 spans 18 residues. The CDR3 DNA follows: TGTGCCACCAGTGCCGCATCTTGGGACTCCGACCGCACAGATACGCAGTATTTT. It translates to CATSAASWDSDRTDTQYF.

This clonotype was observed a single time. The chain combines TRBV20-1 with TRBJ2-3, with 8 nucleotides matching TRBD1. V was clipped by 7 bases and J by 3 bases; unmatched bases: 3. The CDR3 loop spans 12 amino acids. Germline-derived CDR1 and CDR2 are DFQATT and SNEGSKA (reference sequence). This CDR3 reads CSDRQGTDTQYF. Written as DNA, the CDR3 is TGCAGTGACAGACAGGGGACAGATACGCAGTATTTT.

This clonotype was recorded at least ten times. The chain uses TRBV18 and TRBJ2-7; D gene unclear. There are 11 residues in the CDR3. Germline assignment: CDR1 KGHSH and CDR2 LQKENI. V dropped 6 bases and J dropped 5 bases, with 8 bases sitting between them. CDR3 DNA: TGTGCCAGCTCTTCGGAAAACGAGCAGTACTTC. This encodes CASSSENEQYF.

This clonotype has more than one count but fewer than ten. The rearrangement uses TRBV29-1 and TRBJ2-7; the D gene is possibly TRBD1 (5 bases). V gave up 4 bases and J gave up 0 bases, with 13 bases separating them. The CDR3 has 14 amino acids. CDR1 and CDR2 from the germline V gene are SQVTM and ANQGSEA. The CDR3 protein is CSVGGGAISYEQYF. The CDR3 DNA is TGCAGCGTTGGGGGCGGCGCCATCTCCTACGAGCAGTACTTC.

As concerns this clonotype: A much larger clone lies a single base off, so this may be a read error. The J gene is TRBJ2-5, the V gene TRBV12-3 or TRBV12-4, with a weak D call TRBD1 (6 bases). The CDR3 is 15 amino acids. The V and J ends lost 5 bases and 2 bases respectively, with 15 bases between them. CDR3 residues: CASSQTGTMQETQYF. CDR3 sequence (DNA): TGTGCCAGCAGTCAAACCGGGACAATGCAAGAGACCCAGTACTTC.